This T cell receptor beta chain was retrieved from a study of shared clonotypes between healthy human individuals. Per germline, CDR1 ENHRY and CDR2 SYGVKD. V lost 0 bases to trimming and J lost 4 bases, with 12 bases between them. The CDR3 loop spans 16 amino acids. This clone occurred many times. This CDR3 is also generated by other DNA sequences in the sample. Some clones are missing from TCRdb's copy, which holds only in-frame ones; the method was immunoSEQ multiplex PCR. The table has about 1 million clones, roughly 75% seen once. Sequencing was done on a sample of memory CD4+ T cells sorted from blood. The subset is: CD45RA-negative fraction. This TCR derives from a man aged 18 to 29 in good health. The rearrangement uses TRBV10-3 and TRBJ1-4; the D is unclear. This CDR3 is CAISESRGYGNEKLFF. CDR3 DNA sequence: TGTGCCATCAGTGAGTCCCGGGGATACGGTAATGAAAAACTGTTTTTT.